The T cell receptor (beta chain) described here comes from a study of T cell responses to AZD1222 COVID-19 vaccine. Note on this clone: The antigen is not known.

The assay was immunoSEQ multiplex PCR, and TCRdb's table has in-frame clones only and misses some. Counted here are 150,000 to 200,000 clones, 80% to 95% occurring once; the ten biggest clones make up roughly 3.9%. Germline V gives CDR1 SQVTM, CDR2 ANQGSEA. The CDR3 consists of 13 residues. Trimming stripped 7 bases from V and 3 bases from J, with 15 bases between. Study results and caveats: Repertoires were obtained solely post-peak T cell response.

The chain uses TRBV29-1 and TRBJ1-1, with D possibly matching TRBD1 (6 bases). Specimen: peripheral blood, collected on day 0 of AZD1222 vaccination. The clonotype was recovered from an adult in good health. The CDR3 coding sequence is TGCAGCGCCATGAGTGGACAGTACACTGAAGCTTTCTTT. Residues: CSAMSGQYTEAFF.